Reported below is one T cell receptor (beta chain). The sample carries other DNA sequences with the same CDR3. The entry originates in a study of shared clonotypes between healthy human individuals. Study details: A few men and a couple of women, aged 18 to 49, were donors.

The CDR3 has 13 amino acids. The V end was cut by 5 bases, the J end by 1 base, with 5 bases between. Germline V gene data show CDR1 as KGHSH and CDR2 as LQKENI. A deep-level run was used for the assay. Profiled with immunoSEQ multiplex PCR; TCRdb holds only in-frame clones, not every one. The sample contains some 510,000 clones, around 79% of which appear only once. The source of this sequence is a woman aged 40 to 55 in good health. Some clones in this sample may be carry-over from other donors' samples. V is TRBV18 and J is TRBJ2-2, with D maybe TRBD1 (5 bases). Source material: PBMCs. The CDR3 spells CASSGQNTGELFF. In nucleotides, the CDR3 is TGTGCCAGCTCAGGACAGAACACCGGGGAGCTGTTTTTT.